A selection of T cell receptor beta chains follows, all from one sample in a study of T cells in Graves' hyperthyroidism and ophthalmopathy. Via MiXCR, TCRdb re-called the multiplex PCR reads, giving one row per CDR3 protein. Here the sample spans approximately 400,000 distinct CDR3 sequences, around 14% being singletons. The sample was blood. The receptors were gathered from a woman aged 60-75 years with Graves' hyperthyroidism. CDR3s include the opening cysteine and the closing phenylalanine or tryptophan. A D gene is named only where the DNA matches it firmly. Clone sizes are given selectively: once, few, many, or a class where the clone is expanded.

D gene: TRBD2
clone size: once
J gene: TRBJ2-7
V gene: TRBV7-6
CDR3 DNA: TGTGCCAGCAGCACCCCCGCGGGACTAGGTAACGAGCAGTACTTC
CDR3 protein: CASSTPAGLGNEQYF

D gene: -
clone size: many
J gene: TRBJ1-2
V gene: TRBV6-1
CDR3 DNA: TGTGCCAGCTGGGGGGGACTTCTCTATGGCTACACCTTC
CDR3 protein: CASWGGLLYGYTF

D gene: TRBD2
clone size: few
J gene: TRBJ2-1
V gene: TRBV24-1
CDR3 DNA: TGTGCCACCAGTGATTCCCGACGGTCTGGGACTAGCGGGAGTAATGAGCAGTTCTTC
CDR3 protein: CATSDSRRSGTSGSNEQFF

D gene: -
clone size: -
J gene: TRBJ1-2
V gene: TRBV9
CDR3 DNA: TGTGCCAGCAGCGCCGGGACGTTTGATATCTATGGCTACACCTTC
CDR3 protein: CASSAGTFDIYGYTF

D gene: -
clone size: many
J gene: TRBJ2-3
V gene: TRBV28
CDR3 DNA: TGTGCCAGCAGCACAGGAGGGGGCACAGATACGCAGTATTTT
CDR3 protein: CASSTGGGTDTQYF

D gene: TRBD2
clone size: -
J gene: TRBJ2-1
V gene: TRBV2
CDR3 DNA: TGTGCCAGCAGTGAACTAGCGGGACACTACAATGAGCAGTTCTTC
CDR3 protein: CASSELAGHYNEQFF

D gene: TRBD2
clone size: -
J gene: TRBJ2-1
V gene: TRBV7-9
CDR3 DNA: TGTGCCAGCAGCTTAAGCGGGAGGGGGGGGGCTGAGCAGTTCTTC
CDR3 protein: CASSLSGRGGAEQFF

D gene: TRBD2
clone size: few
J gene: TRBJ2-1
V gene: TRBV27
CDR3 DNA: TGTGCCAGCAGGGGTGGGGCGGGAGGGTACAATGAGCAGTTCTTC
CDR3 protein: CASRGGAGGYNEQFF

D gene: -
clone size: many
J gene: TRBJ2-3
V gene: TRBV13
CDR3 DNA: TGTGCCAGCAGCACCCTAGGGGAAACGGATACGCAGTATTTT
CDR3 protein: CASSTLGETDTQYF

D gene: -
clone size: many
J gene: TRBJ1-5
V gene: TRBV3-1
CDR3 DNA: TGTGCCAGCAGCCAAGATCCGGGTTCCGCCCGGCCCCAGCATTTT
CDR3 protein: CASSQDPGSARPQHF

D gene: -
clone size: -
J gene: TRBJ2-6
V gene: TRBV6-1
CDR3 DNA: TGTGCCACCACCATCGAATTCTCTGGGGCCAACGTCCTGACTTTC
CDR3 protein: CATTIEFSGANVLTF

D gene: TRBD1
clone size: few
J gene: TRBJ2-1
V gene: TRBV12-3/TRBV12-4
CDR3 DNA: TGTGCCAGCAGTTTAGGAGGGGGCTTCTCCTACAATGAGCAGTTCTTC
CDR3 protein: CASSLGGGFSYNEQFF

D gene: -
clone size: few
J gene: TRBJ2-3
V gene: TRBV6-2/TRBV6-3
CDR3 DNA: TGTACCAGCACCCCCGGTAGGGGTTGGGCTAGCACAGATACGCAGTATTTT
CDR3 protein: CTSTPGRGWASTDTQYF

D gene: -
clone size: many
J gene: TRBJ1-1
V gene: TRBV29-1
CDR3 DNA: TGCAGCGACGAGAACACTGAAGCTTTCTTT
CDR3 protein: CSDENTEAFF

D gene: TRBD2
clone size: many
J gene: TRBJ2-3
V gene: TRBV12-3/TRBV12-4
CDR3 DNA: TGTGCCAGCAGCCCACTAGCGGGAGAACCAGATACGCAGTATTTT
CDR3 protein: CASSPLAGEPDTQYF

D gene: -
clone size: many
J gene: TRBJ1-1
V gene: TRBV3-1
CDR3 DNA: TGTGCCAGCAGCCAAGAAGGGGGGTCGGCGACTGAAGCTTTCTTT
CDR3 protein: CASSQEGGSATEAFF

D gene: -
clone size: few
J gene: TRBJ1-2
V gene: TRBV6-1
CDR3 DNA: TGTGCCAGCAGTGCCGACGTAAACTATGGCTACACCTTC
CDR3 protein: CASSADVNYGYTF

D gene: -
clone size: many
J gene: TRBJ2-1
V gene: TRBV24-1
CDR3 DNA: TGTGCCACCAGTGGAACAGGTTTAAGCTCCTACAATGAGCAGTTCTTC
CDR3 protein: CATSGTGLSSYNEQFF

D gene: TRBD2
clone size: many
J gene: TRBJ2-7
V gene: TRBV20-1
CDR3 DNA: TGCAGTGCTAGTCGGCTAGCGGGAGGTCCCTACGAGCAGTACTTC
CDR3 protein: CSASRLAGGPYEQYF

D gene: TRBD2
clone size: -
J gene: TRBJ2-3
V gene: TRBV7-3
CDR3 DNA: TGTGCCAGCAGCTTAACGGTTGGCGGGAGTGCAGATACGCAGTATTTT
CDR3 protein: CASSLTVGGSADTQYF

D gene: TRBD2
clone size: once
J gene: TRBJ2-1
V gene: TRBV6-1
CDR3 DNA: TGTGCCAGCAACACCCCGGGACTAGCGGACTACAATGAGCAGTTCTTC
CDR3 protein: CASNTPGLADYNEQFF

D gene: -
clone size: -
J gene: TRBJ1-5
V gene: TRBV10-3
CDR3 DNA: TGTGCCATCAGTGAGTACGCCCAAGGGGGAAGCAATCAGCCCCAGCATTTT
CDR3 protein: CAISEYAQGGSNQPQHF

D gene: TRBD2
clone size: few
J gene: TRBJ2-1
V gene: TRBV10-1
CDR3 DNA: TGCGCCAGCAGTGAGTCAGCCAGCGGGGTCTACAATGAGCAGTTCTTC
CDR3 protein: CASSESASGVYNEQFF

D gene: TRBD1
clone size: few
J gene: TRBJ2-2
V gene: TRBV7-6
CDR3 DNA: TGTGCCAGCAGGCCTCGGACAGGGTTCGGCACCGGGGAGCTGTTTTTT
CDR3 protein: CASRPRTGFGTGELFF

D gene: TRBD1
clone size: few
J gene: TRBJ2-5
V gene: TRBV12-3/TRBV12-4
CDR3 DNA: TGTGCCAGCAGTTCCTCGGGACAGGGAGGTGAGACCCAGTACTTC
CDR3 protein: CASSSSGQGGETQYF

D gene: TRBD1
clone size: many
J gene: TRBJ2-7
V gene: TRBV3-1
CDR3 DNA: TGTGCCAGCAGTCCCTTTCCGGGACAGGGGACCTACGAGCAGTACTTC
CDR3 protein: CASSPFPGQGTYEQYF

D gene: -
clone size: many
J gene: TRBJ2-2
V gene: TRBV7-8
CDR3 DNA: TGTGCCAGCAGCTCCTTCATGGCCCAGCGGAGGAACACCGGGGAGCTGTTTTTT
CDR3 protein: CASSSFMAQRRNTGELFF

D gene: -
clone size: many
J gene: TRBJ1-1
V gene: TRBV5-1
CDR3 DNA: TGCGCCAGCAGCCCAGGGAGGCCACGGGACACTGAAGCTTTCTTT
CDR3 protein: CASSPGRPRDTEAFF

D gene: TRBD1
clone size: many
J gene: TRBJ2-1
V gene: TRBV7-3
CDR3 DNA: TGTGCCAGCAGCTTACTAGGGACAGCAAACAATGAGCAGTTCTTC
CDR3 protein: CASSLLGTANNEQFF

D gene: -
clone size: -
J gene: TRBJ1-5
V gene: TRBV12-3/TRBV12-4
CDR3 DNA: TGTGCCAGCAGTTTCCGGGGTGGGGGACCTAGCAATCAGCCCCAGCATTTT
CDR3 protein: CASSFRGGGPSNQPQHF

D gene: TRBD1
clone size: few
J gene: TRBJ2-4
V gene: TRBV19
CDR3 DNA: TGTGCCAGTAAACAGGGGGACAAAAACATTCAGTACTTC
CDR3 protein: CASKQGDKNIQYF

D gene: TRBD1
clone size: -
J gene: TRBJ1-2
V gene: TRBV7-9
CDR3 DNA: TGTGCCAGCAGCTTCAGGGACAGGGGACTTGACGTTGGCTACACCTTC
CDR3 protein: CASSFRDRGLDVGYTF

D gene: TRBD1
clone size: -
J gene: TRBJ2-1
V gene: TRBV5-6
CDR3 DNA: TGTGCCAGCAGCTTGGAGGGACAGGAGATCTACAATGAGCAGTTCTTC
CDR3 protein: CASSLEGQEIYNEQFF

D gene: TRBD2
clone size: many
J gene: TRBJ2-1
V gene: TRBV20-1
CDR3 DNA: TGCAGTGCCCACCCGGGGACTAGCGGGTCCTACAATGAGCAGTTCTTC
CDR3 protein: CSAHPGTSGSYNEQFF

D gene: -
clone size: many
J gene: TRBJ2-7
V gene: TRBV7-3
CDR3 DNA: TGTGCCAGCAGCTTAAGCGCAGGGTCGGCCTACGAGCAGTACTTC
CDR3 protein: CASSLSAGSAYEQYF

D gene: -
clone size: few
J gene: TRBJ2-7
V gene: TRBV5-6
CDR3 DNA: TGTGCCAGCAGCAGGGCGGGGCAGTGGTACGAGCAGTACTTC
CDR3 protein: CASSRAGQWYEQYF

D gene: TRBD1
clone size: many
J gene: TRBJ2-1
V gene: TRBV27
CDR3 DNA: TGTGCCAGCAGTCCCCAAGGGACAGGGGAATACAATGAGCAGTTCTTC
CDR3 protein: CASSPQGTGEYNEQFF

D gene: -
clone size: -
J gene: TRBJ2-2
V gene: TRBV9
CDR3 DNA: TGTGCCAGCAGCGGGAGTTACACCGGGGAGCTGTTTTTT
CDR3 protein: CASSGSYTGELFF

D gene: TRBD2
clone size: -
J gene: TRBJ2-7
V gene: TRBV5-1
CDR3 DNA: TGCGCCAGCAGCCCCCTTGAGACTAGCGGCCCGAGTCGGTGGGACGAGCAGTACTTC
CDR3 protein: CASSPLETSGPSRWDEQYF

D gene: -
clone size: -
J gene: TRBJ2-7
V gene: TRBV4-1
CDR3 DNA: TGCGCCAGCAGCCAAGCCCCGATTAGCTCCTACGAGCAGTACTTC
CDR3 protein: CASSQAPISSYEQYF

D gene: -
clone size: many
J gene: TRBJ1-2
V gene: TRBV6-1
CDR3 DNA: TGTGCCAGCAGAGCTGGACTCAACTATGGCTACACCTTC
CDR3 protein: CASRAGLNYGYTF

D gene: -
clone size: many
J gene: TRBJ1-1
V gene: TRBV30
CDR3 DNA: TGTGCCTGGAGTGTGGGACTGAACACTGAAGCTTTCTTT
CDR3 protein: CAWSVGLNTEAFF

D gene: -
clone size: -
J gene: TRBJ1-1
V gene: TRBV7-9
CDR3 DNA: TGTGCCAGCAGCTTAGAAGGGGTTACTGAAGCTTTCTTT
CDR3 protein: CASSLEGVTEAFF

D gene: -
clone size: -
J gene: TRBJ2-6
V gene: TRBV2
CDR3 DNA: TGTGCCAGCAGCTCGGCGGGGTTGGCAGGGGCCAACGTCCTGACTTTC
CDR3 protein: CASSSAGLAGANVLTF

D gene: -
clone size: few
J gene: TRBJ1-1
V gene: TRBV20-1
CDR3 DNA: TGCAGTGCTAGAGATTCGAGCGACTGGAACACTGAAGCTTTCTTT
CDR3 protein: CSARDSSDWNTEAFF

D gene: -
clone size: -
J gene: TRBJ1-5
V gene: TRBV6-2/TRBV6-3
CDR3 DNA: TGTGCCAGCAGCCGGGGGAGTTATAGCAATCAGCCCCAGCATTTT
CDR3 protein: CASSRGSYSNQPQHF